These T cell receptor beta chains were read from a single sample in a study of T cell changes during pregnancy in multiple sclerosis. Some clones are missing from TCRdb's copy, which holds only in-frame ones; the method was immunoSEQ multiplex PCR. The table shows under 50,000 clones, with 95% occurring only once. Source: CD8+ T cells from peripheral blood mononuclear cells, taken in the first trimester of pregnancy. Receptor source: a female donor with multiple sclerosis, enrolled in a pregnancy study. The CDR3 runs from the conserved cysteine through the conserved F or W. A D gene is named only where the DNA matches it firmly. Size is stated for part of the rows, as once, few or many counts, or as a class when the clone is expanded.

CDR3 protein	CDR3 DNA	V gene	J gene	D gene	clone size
CASSDSTGSGGYTF	TGTGCCAGCAGTGACTCGACAGGGTCGGGCGGCTACACCTTC	TRBV6-4	TRBJ1-2	TRBD1	-
CASSLYPGGNQPQHF	TGTGCCAGCAGTTTATATCCAGGGGGCAATCAGCCCCAGCATTTT	TRBV27	TRBJ1-5	-	-
CAWSSLTGPRYNEQFF	TGTGCCTGGAGCTCTCTGACAGGGCCGCGGTACAATGAGCAGTTCTTC	TRBV30	TRBJ2-1	TRBD1	-
CASSESSSGYSYEQYF	TGCGCCAGCAGTGAGTCGAGTAGCGGGTACTCCTACGAGCAGTACTTC	TRBV10-1	TRBJ2-7	TRBD2	-
CASGLGAYEQYF	TGTGCCAGCGGTCTCGGGGCCTACGAGCAGTACTTC	TRBV6-1	TRBJ2-7	-	once
CASDRDSPGGGELFF	TGTGCCAGTGACAGGGACAGTCCTGGCGGCGGGGAGCTGTTTTTT	TRBV11-1	TRBJ2-2	TRBD1	-
CASSLNPRTGVGEQYF	TGTGCCAGCAGCTTAAACCCCCGGACAGGGGTTGGCGAGCAGTACTTC	TRBV13	TRBJ2-7	TRBD1	once
CASSGSSYNEQFF	TGTGCCAGCAGCGGGAGCTCCTACAATGAGCAGTTCTTC	TRBV7-6	TRBJ2-1	-	-
CAISDRGGSGTDTQYF	TGTGCCATCAGTGACCGGGGGGGGTCTGGCACAGATACGCAGTATTTT	TRBV10-3	TRBJ2-3	TRBD2	once
CASSSLTGEVYYGYTF	TGTGCCAGCAGCTCCCTGACAGGGGAGGTCTACTATGGCTACACCTTC	TRBV7-9	TRBJ1-2	TRBD1	few
CAWDRERRSYEQYF	TGTGCCTGGGACAGGGAAAGGAGGTCCTACGAGCAGTACTTC	TRBV30	TRBJ2-7	TRBD1	-
CASSTGLVGETQYF	TGTGCCAGTAGTACGGGACTAGTAGGGGAGACCCAGTACTTC	TRBV19	TRBJ2-5	TRBD2	-
CASSPPSAREQYF	TGTGCCAGCAGCCCCCCTTCTGCGAGGGAGCAGTACTTC	TRBV7-9	TRBJ2-7	-	-
CASSQVGGQETQYF	TGCGCCAGCAGCCAAGTGGGAGGTCAAGAGACCCAGTACTTC	TRBV4-1	TRBJ2-5	-	-
CASSEYLADGEVETQYF	TGTGCCAGCAGTGAGTATTTAGCGGACGGTGAAGTGGAGACCCAGTACTTC	TRBV6-1	TRBJ2-5	-	-
CASSLDATYEQYF	TGTGCCAGCAGCTTAGATGCAACATACGAGCAGTACTTC	TRBV11-2	TRBJ2-7	-	-
CASSYSVGDFGETQYF	TGTGCCAGCAGTTACTCGGTGGGGGACTTTGGAGAGACCCAGTACTTC	TRBV6-5	TRBJ2-5	-	-
CASSGLTEERGNEQFF	TGTGCCAGCAGTGGTCTTACGGAGGAAAGAGGGAATGAGCAGTTCTTC	TRBV25-1	TRBJ2-1	-	-
CASSLAGAYEQYF	TGTGCCAGCAGCTTAGCGGGGGCCTACGAGCAGTACTTC	TRBV27	TRBJ2-7	TRBD2	-
CAWSGLGPGELFF	TGTGCCTGGAGTGGGTTGGGCCCCGGGGAGCTGTTTTTT	TRBV30	TRBJ2-2	-	-
CASSLRLAGLNSEQFF	TGTGCCAGCAGCTTAAGACTAGCGGGACTAAACAGTGAGCAGTTCTTC	TRBV7-3	TRBJ2-1	TRBD2	many
CASSLGGQGGDTQYF	TGTGCCAGCAGTTTAGGGGGACAGGGGGGGGATACGCAGTATTTT	TRBV27	TRBJ2-3	TRBD1	-
CASSYLGQPNYGYTF	TGTGCCAGCAGTTACCTCGGACAGCCCAACTATGGCTACACCTTC	TRBV5-4	TRBJ1-2	-	-
CASSPSGHAYEQYF	TGTGCCAGCAGCCCTTCGGGACACGCCTACGAGCAGTACTTC	TRBV13	TRBJ2-7	-	-
CASSERTGGDYEQYF	TGTGCCAGCAGCGAGAGGACAGGGGGCGACTACGAGCAGTACTTC	TRBV7-2	TRBJ2-7	TRBD1	-
CASSQALATKYNEQFF	TGCGCCAGCAGCCAGGCCCTAGCAACGAAGTACAATGAGCAGTTCTTC	TRBV4-1	TRBJ2-1	-	-
CASSFLRGNEAFF	TGTGCCAGCAGCTTTCTAAGGGGAAATGAAGCTTTCTTT	TRBV11-2	TRBJ1-1	-	-
CASSRTGGGQETQYF	TGTGCCAGTAGCAGGACAGGGGGCGGCCAAGAGACCCAGTACTTC	TRBV19	TRBJ2-5	TRBD1	-
CASSTNRDEQFF	TGTGCCAGTAGCACAAATCGGGATGAGCAGTTCTTC	TRBV19	TRBJ2-1	-	-
CASSNYPGQGRLGNQPQHF	TGTGCCAGTAGTAACTACCCGGGACAGGGTCGGTTGGGCAATCAGCCCCAGCATTTT	TRBV19	TRBJ1-5	TRBD1	-
CASSLANRGVLNNEQFF	TGTGCCAGCAGCTTGGCGAACAGGGGAGTTCTCAACAATGAGCAGTTCTTC	TRBV7-9	TRBJ2-1	TRBD1	-
CASSAGQGVAYTEAFF	TGCGCCAGCAGCGCGGGACAGGGGGTTGCGTACACTGAAGCTTTCTTT	TRBV5-1	TRBJ1-1	TRBD1	-
CASSEGGVNSYNEQFF	TGTGCCAGTAGTGAGGGCGGGGTAAACTCCTACAATGAGCAGTTCTTC	TRBV19	TRBJ2-1	-	-
CASSGIRGPVNYGYTF	TGTGCCAGCAGTGGCATCAGGGGGCCGGTTAACTATGGCTACACCTTC	TRBV2	TRBJ1-2	TRBD1	-
CASRTGQGNVETQYF	TGTGCCAGCAGAACGGGACAGGGTAACGTGGAGACCCAGTACTTC	TRBV2	TRBJ2-5	TRBD1	-
CASSLGLAGSGELFF	TGTGCCAGCAGCTTAGGGCTAGCGGGATCCGGGGAGCTGTTTTTT	TRBV7-6	TRBJ2-2	TRBD2	-
CASSDGPADTQYF	TGTGCCAGCAGTGATGGCCCAGCAGATACGCAGTATTTT	TRBV6-1	TRBJ2-3	-	-
CASSHRGGNQPQHF	TGTGCCAGCAGTCACAGGGGCGGCAATCAGCCCCAGCATTTT	TRBV27	TRBJ1-5	TRBD1	-
CASSPGTVSNQPQHF	TGTGCCAGCAGCCCCGGGACAGTTAGCAATCAGCCCCAGCATTTT	TRBV5-5	TRBJ1-5	TRBD1	-
CASSLQGPYNEQFF	TGCGCCAGCAGCTTACAGGGACCTTACAATGAGCAGTTCTTC	TRBV5-1	TRBJ2-1	-	-
CASADEPSGNFLQYF	TGTGCCAGTGCCGATGAACCTAGCGGGAATTTTTTGCAGTACTTC	TRBV19	TRBJ2-7	TRBD2	-